Each of the 13 T cell receptor beta chains below was sequenced from the same sample in a study of graft-versus-host responses after intestinal transplantation. The antigens of these receptors remain unknown. Sequencing used immunoSEQ multiplex PCR; TCRdb keeps in-frame clones, though not all of them. The sample lists about 110,000 clones, about 92% seen once, with roughly 0.23% in the top ten. The material sequenced was unstimulated CD4+ T cells sorted from spleen or lymph node cells, taken before transplant. Source of these receptors: a human donor who was the organ donor for an intestinal transplant.

The genes are TRBV5-6 and TRBJ2-5, with 9 positions matching TRBD2. The CDR3 sequence is 17 residues long. The germline V gene encodes CDR1 SGHDT and CDR2 YYEEEE. The junction had 8 bases not matched to a gene; V was cut back by 0 bases and J by 2 bases. CDR3 residues: CASSLDLTSGPQETQYF. In DNA form, the CDR3 reads TGTGCCAGCAGCTTGGACCTCACTAGCGGGCCTCAAGAGACCCAGTACTTC.

The genes are TRBV6-6 and TRBJ1-2; the match to TRBD1 covers 7 bases. The CDR3 is 13 residues long. Germline CDR1 reads MNHNY; CDR2 reads SVGAGI (reference sequence). J gave up 4 bases and V 7 bases, and 6 bases lay outside the gene matches. The CDR3 nucleotides are TGTGCCAGCAACCAGGACAGGCGCTATGGCTACACCTTC. This translates into CASNQDRRYGYTF.

The rearrangement joins TRBV6-6 to TRBJ1-2; D unresolved. CDR1 and CDR2 from the germline V gene are MNHNY and SVGAGI (reference sequence). The CDR3 loop spans 14 amino acids. Trimming took off 0 bases at V and 0 bases at J, with 5 bases between the two ends. This CDR3 reads CASSYSAPNYGYTF. The CDR3 DNA sequence: TGTGCCAGCAGTTACTCGGCGCCTAACTATGGCTACACCTTC.

The chain uses TRBV7-3 and TRBJ1-1; no definite D call. The CDR3 contains 13 residues. Germline V lookup: CDR1 SGHTA, CDR2 FQGTGA. The V end lost 1 base, the J end lost 8 bases, and 11 bases lay between the germline ends. The CDR3, as DNA: TGTGCCAGCAGCTTAAGGGGTGAGGACGAAGCTTTCTTT. Protein: CASSLRGEDEAFF.

This chain connects TRBV18 to TRBJ2-5; 9 bases are shared with TRBD1. The J call may be mistaken, given a closer DNA end match to TRBJ2-7. CDR1 KGHSH and CDR2 LQKENI come from the germline V gene. There are 15 residues in the CDR3. CDR3 bases: TGTGCCAGCTCACCATGGGACAGGGAGGGCCACGAGCAGTACTTC. It yields the protein CASSPWDREGHEQYF.

The J gene is TRBJ2-5, the V gene TRBV27; D is tentatively TRBD1 or TRBD2 (5 bases each). The CDR3 sequence is 13 residues long. V was shortened by 2 bases and J by 9 bases, with 13 bases between the two germline ends. In germline, CDR1 is MNHEY, CDR2 SMNVEV (reference sequence). The CDR3 reads CASSLTFRDPQYF. Written as DNA, the CDR3 is TGTGCCAGCAGTTTAACCTTCCGGGACCCCCAGTACTTC.

This clone has a single count. The chain joins TRBV10-2 to TRBJ2-1; TRBD2 aligns across 10 bases. Trimming took 0 bases from V and 2 from J; bases not matched to a gene: 13. CDR1 is WSHSY, CDR2 SAAADI, per germline. This CDR3 has 20 residues. The CDR3 loop is CASSESPWLAGERTYNEQFF. In DNA, the CDR3 is TGCGCCAGCAGTGAGTCGCCGTGGCTAGCGGGAGAAAGGACCTACAATGAGCAGTTCTTC.

This chain links TRBV7-2 with TRBJ2-3; tentatively, D is TRBD1 (8 bases). The CDR3 sequence is 14 residues long. The V gene lost 5 bases and the J gene lost 3 bases, with 12 bases spanning the gap. Germline V gene sequence: CDR1 SGHTA, CDR2 FQGNSA. The CDR3 nucleotides are TGTGCCAGCAGCAACAGGGGGGGGACAGATACGCAGTATTTT. Encoded protein: CASSNRGGTDTQYF. Complete variable domain (other parts from reference TRBV7-2 and TRBJ2-3): GAGVSQSPSNKVTEKGKDVELRCDPISGHTALYWYRQSLGQGLEFLIYFQGNSAPDKSGLPSDRFSAERTGGSVSTLTIQRTQQEDSAVYLCASSNRGGTDTQYFGPGTRLTVL.

The chain recombines TRBV5-1 with TRBJ2-5; 7 bases line up with TRBD1. CDR3 size: 13 residues. V trimming: 3 bases; J trimming: 4 bases; junction bases outside the gene matches: 3. Germline-derived CDR1 and CDR2 are SGHRS and YFSETQ. Here the CDR3 reads CASSWGTVETQYF. The CDR3, as DNA: TGCGCCAGCAGCTGGGGGACAGTAGAGACCCAGTACTTC.

In DNA form, the CDR3 reads TGCACCAGCAGCCAAGATCGGGTCGACAAGGTCTATAGCAATCAGCCCCAGCATTTT. It encodes CTSSQDRVDKVYSNQPQHF. The chain links TRBV1 to TRBJ1-5. TRBV1 is assigned pseudogene status. This CDR3 comprises 19 residues.

The rearrangement uses TRBV6-5 and TRBJ2-7; 8 bases are a match to TRBD2. The CDR3 sequence is 12 residues long. Germline V lookup: CDR1 MNHEY, CDR2 SVGAGI. V lost 8 bases, J lost 6 bases, and 6 bases stayed unmatched. CDR3 nucleotides: TGTGCCAGCGGGACTAGTTTTTCCGAGCAGTACTTC. Its translation: CASGTSFSEQYF.

J is TRBJ1-4 and V is TRBV6-5; D may be TRBD1 (5 bases). The ends were cut back, 5 bases at V and 6 bases at J, with 13 bases in the middle. The CDR3 length is 14 residues. Germline CDR1 reads MNHEY; CDR2 reads SVGAGI. CDR3 sequence (DNA): TGTGCCAGCAGTGCATTCCGGGACGATGAAAAACTGTTTTTT. Residues: CASSAFRDDEKLFF.

This clone was seen more than once but under ten times. This sequence joins TRBV6-5 and TRBJ2-7; maybe TRBD1 (5 bases). Germline CDR1 and CDR2: MNHEY and SVGAGI. V was cut by 4 bases and J by 4 bases, with 11 bases left in between. CDR3 size: 13 residues. CDR3 sequence: CASSFRQLYEQYF. For the CDR3, the DNA is TGTGCCAGCAGTTTTAGACAGTTGTACGAGCAGTACTTC.